The next 29 T cell receptor beta chains were all read from a single sample in a study of T cell responses to AZD1222 COVID-19 vaccine. The table came from immunoSEQ multiplex PCR; TCRdb's copy has only in-frame clones and leaves some out. The table has about 110,000 clones, 92% seen once; the top ten hold around 8.6%. Source: peripheral blood, taken 28 days after the second AZD1222 dose. The receptors were sampled from an adult who received the AZD1222 COVID-19 vaccine.

This clone was observed a few times. V usage is TRBV5-1 and J usage is TRBJ2-1, with 16 bases fitting TRBD2. Germline V lookup: CDR1 SGHRS, CDR2 YFSETQ. The CDR3 totals 19 residues. The J segment lost 2 bases and the V segment lost 4 bases, leaving 9 bases of the junction unmatched. The CDR3 nucleotides are TGCGCCAGCAGCCCGGAAGGGACTAGCGGGAGGGCACCCTACAATGAGCAGTTCTTC. Amino acid sequence: CASSPEGTSGRAPYNEQFF.

This CDR3 is CASSQTDRSSYNSPLHF. The DNA for the CDR3 is TGTGCCAGCAGCCAGACAGACAGGAGCTCCTATAATTCACCCCTCCACTTT. This rearrangement joins TRBV4-2 to TRBJ1-6; maybe TRBD1 (6 bases). Germline lookup yields CDR1 LGHNA and CDR2 YNFKEQ. The germline V and J ends were trimmed by 3 bases and 0 bases, with 12 bases remaining between them. CDR3 length: 17 amino acids.

The chain joins TRBV5-1 to TRBJ1-4, with D possibly matching TRBD1 (6 bases). Trimming cost V 5 bases and J 7 bases, with 15 bases left between them. Germline V gives CDR1 SGHRS, CDR2 YFSETQ. CDR3 size: 14 residues. DNA of the CDR3: TGCGCCAGCAGATTCGGGACAAAGAGTGAAAAACTGTTTTTT. Encoded protein: CASRFGTKSEKLFF.

The rearrangement joins TRBV2 to TRBJ1-2; D remains ambiguous. The V gene's germline CDR1 is SNHLY and CDR2 FYNNEI. The germline V and J ends were trimmed by 7 bases and 4 bases, with 13 bases remaining between them. The CDR3 runs 13 residues. CDR3 coding DNA: TGTGCCAGCACTTTAGTGTCAGTCTATGGCTACACCTTC. The encoded protein is CASTLVSVYGYTF.

The chain links TRBV10-2 to TRBJ1-4; D unresolved. Trimming left V 2 bases short and J 14 bases short, with 12 bases between. The CDR3 totals 12 residues. From germline, CDR1 is WSHSY and CDR2 SAAADI. The CDR3 DNA sequence: TGCGCCAGCAGTGAGCCCAGTGGCAACCTGTTTTTT. It yields the protein CASSEPSGNLFF.

This CDR3 is CASSEWTAQETQYF. Written as DNA, the CDR3 is TGTGCCAGCAGTGAATGGACCGCCCAAGAGACCCAGTACTTC. The chain uses TRBV6-1 and TRBJ2-5, with no clear D. V lost 2 bases and J 1 base, leaving 8 bases between the germline ends. The CDR3 runs 14 residues. Germline V gene sequence: CDR1 MNHNS, CDR2 SASEGT.

The genes are TRBV18 and TRBJ1-3; no reliable D call. CDR1 is KGHSH, CDR2 LQKENI, per germline. CDR3 length equals 15 residues. Trimming pared 5 bases from V and 0 bases from J, leaving 11 bases between. The CDR3, as DNA: TGTGCCAGCTCAATTCGGGAAAGCTCTGGAAACACCATATATTTT. It codes for CASSIRESSGNTIYF.

This chain links TRBV5-4 with TRBJ2-7, with no clear D. There are 13 residues in the CDR3. Trimming shortened V by 5 bases and J by 2 bases, and 11 bases separated the two germline ends. CDR1 and CDR2 (germline): SGHNT, YYREEE (reference sequence). This chain's CDR3 is CASSNKETYEQYF. The CDR3 region has the DNA TGTGCCAGCAGTAACAAGGAGACCTACGAGCAGTACTTC.

The chain is built from TRBV10-3 and TRBJ1-5; the D gene is possibly TRBD1 (5 bases). This CDR3 region has 13 residues. The V end was cut by 4 bases, the J end by 6 bases, with 10 bases between. The germline gives CDR1 ENHRY, CDR2 SYGVKD. CDR3 residues: CAISGGAGQPQHF. In DNA form, the CDR3 reads TGTGCCATCAGTGGAGGGGCGGGTCAGCCCCAGCATTTT.

This sequence joins TRBV5-1 and TRBJ2-2; D remains unclear. This CDR3 is 12 amino acids long. The V and J ends lost 1 base and 4 bases respectively, with 2 bases between them. The germline V gene has CDR1 SGHRS and CDR2 YFSETQ. This CDR3 is CASSLSTGELFF. DNA for the CDR3: TGCGCCAGCAGCTTGAGCACCGGGGAGCTGTTTTTT.

The genes are TRBV5-4 and TRBJ1-2; D perhaps matches TRBD1 (5 bases). Per germline, CDR1 SGHNT and CDR2 YYREEE (reference sequence). Trimming left V 3 bases short and J 4 bases short, with 13 bases between. This CDR3 spans 14 amino acids. The CDR3 nucleotides are TGTGCCAGCAGCTCATACGGGACGGCCTATGGCTACACCTTC. This translates into CASSSYGTAYGYTF.

The chain carries TRBV28 and TRBJ2-4; D may correspond to TRBD1 or TRBD2 (5 bases each). The CDR3 has 13 residues. The germline V and J ends were trimmed by 9 bases and 5 bases, with 14 bases remaining between them. Per the germline V gene, CDR1 is MDHEN and CDR2 is SYDVKM. In nucleotides, the CDR3 is TGTGCCAGTCTCCTCAGGGAGCAAAACATTCAGTACTTC. Translation gives CASLLREQNIQYF.

This chain uses TRBV19 with TRBJ1-5, with 7 positions matching TRBD1. Germline trimming cut 7 bases from V and 0 bases from J; bases unmatched to any gene: 6. The germline gives CDR1 LNHDA, CDR2 SQIVND (reference sequence). The CDR3 loop spans 15 amino acids. The CDR3 nucleotides read TGTGCCAGTACCTGGACAGGACCTAGCAATCAGCCCCAGCATTTT. Translated: CASTWTGPSNQPQHF.

This chain connects TRBV6-6 to TRBJ1-5; D unresolved. V lost 0 bases and J lost 3, with 3 bases in between. Germline V gene sequence: CDR1 MNHNY, CDR2 SVGAGI (reference sequence). The CDR3 extends over 13 amino acids. The CDR3 spells CASSYSVNQPQHF. The DNA for the CDR3 is TGTGCCAGCAGTTACTCAGTCAATCAGCCCCAGCATTTT.

The chain couples TRBV19 to TRBJ1-3; unclear D gene. Trimming pared 6 bases from V and 0 bases from J, leaving 15 bases between. Germline loops: CDR1 LNHDA, CDR2 SQIVND (reference sequence). CDR3 length equals 16 residues. The CDR3 sequence is CASREYIGSSGNTIYF. The CDR3, as DNA: TGTGCCAGTAGGGAGTACATCGGGAGCTCTGGAAACACCATATATTTT.

The gene calls are TRBV7-9 and TRBJ2-7; D is perhaps TRBD1 or TRBD2 (5 bases each). Deletions cut 4 bases from V and 2 bases from J, with 15 bases between. The germline V gene has CDR1 SEHNR and CDR2 FQNEAQ (reference sequence). The CDR3 has 15 amino acids. CDR3 residues: CASSSPRADTYEQYF. The CDR3 DNA reads as TGTGCCAGCAGCTCCCCGAGGGCGGACACCTACGAGCAGTACTTC.

The rearrangement uses TRBV5-1 and TRBJ1-1, with 9 bases fitting TRBD1. This CDR3 has 14 amino acids. Germline lookup yields CDR1 SGHRS and CDR2 YFSETQ. The trim removed 4 bases at V and 7 bases at J, leaving 8 bases unmatched. The CDR3 protein is CASSPTGGGLEAFF. The CDR3 bases are TGCGCCAGCAGCCCAACAGGGGGCGGGCTTGAAGCTTTCTTT.

The CDR3 coding sequence is TGTGCCAGCAGTTGGGACAGGAAATACACTGAAGCTTTCTTT. Encoded protein: CASSWDRKYTEAFF. The chain is built from TRBV6-2 or TRBV6-3 and TRBJ1-1, with TRBD1 matching over 8 bases. The CDR3 is made up of 14 amino acids. Germline V gene lookup returns CDR1 MNHEY and CDR2 SVGEGT. Unmatched junction bases numbered 4, after V lost 4 bases and J lost 3 bases.

The chain joins TRBV6-5 to TRBJ1-5; D not certain. Germline CDR1 reads MNHEY; CDR2 reads SVGAGI. Trimming took off 6 bases at V and 6 bases at J, with 15 bases between the two ends. This CDR3 comprises 14 residues. CDR3 amino acids: CASRDPGVRQPQHF. The CDR3 coding sequence is TGTGCCAGCAGGGATCCCGGGGTTCGTCAGCCCCAGCATTTT.

This chain joins TRBV28 and TRBJ1-1, with a possible D match to TRBD1 (5 bases). The CDR3 extends over 14 amino acids. The germline V gene has CDR1 MDHEN and CDR2 SYDVKM. Deletions cut 5 bases from V and 1 base from J, with 11 bases between. CDR3 region: CASSLNGANTEAFF. CDR3 in DNA: TGTGCCAGCAGTCTCAACGGGGCGAACACTGAAGCTTTCTTT.

The chain combines TRBV4-2 with TRBJ1-2; 8 bases align to TRBD1. The CDR3 contains 17 residues. V was clipped by 0 bases and J by 4 bases; unmatched bases: 10. Germline V gene lookup returns CDR1 LGHNA and CDR2 YNFKEQ. DNA for the CDR3: TGTGCCAGCAGCCAAGAAGGACAGGGTGGAAGAGGCTATGGCTACACCTTC. Amino acids: CASSQEGQGGRGYGYTF.

In this sample, this clone turned up once. The chain links TRBV18 to TRBJ2-2, with D possibly being TRBD2 (6 bases). The CDR3 extends over 13 amino acids. Per the germline V gene, CDR1 is KGHSH and CDR2 is LQKENI. V lost 3 bases and J 6 bases, leaving 8 bases between the germline ends. The CDR3, as DNA: TGTGCCAGCTCACCGAGGAGGGCCGGGGAGCTGTTTTTT. Protein: CASSPRRAGELFF.

The rearrangement links TRBV28 to TRBJ2-5; 10 bases are shared with TRBD2. The germline gives CDR1 MDHEN, CDR2 SYDVKM. The V and J ends lost 6 bases and 2 bases, in that order; junction bases with no gene match: 15. The CDR3 sequence is 18 residues long. In nucleotides, the CDR3 is TGTGCCAGCAGCACCGGGACTAGCGCACGAACCACTCAAGAGACCCAGTACTTC. The encoded protein is CASSTGTSARTTQETQYF.

The rearrangement joins TRBV2 to TRBJ1-1; TRBD1 might be the D (6 bases). The germline V gene has CDR1 SNHLY and CDR2 FYNNEI. The CDR3 is 15 amino acids. The germline V and J ends were trimmed by 6 bases and 1 base, with 15 bases remaining between them. In DNA form, the CDR3 reads TGTGCCAGCAGAGTCTCGGGACAACCGAACACTGAAGCTTTCTTT. This gives the protein CASRVSGQPNTEAFF. Combining the CDR3 with reference TRBV2 and TRBJ1-1 gives the whole variable domain EPEVTQTPSHQVTQMGQEVILRCVPISNHLYFYWYRQILGQKVEFLVSFYNNEISEKSEIFDDQFSVERPDGSNFTLKIRSTKLEDSAMYFCASRVSGQPNTEAFFGQGTRLTVV.

J is TRBJ1-2 and V is TRBV19; D is possibly TRBD1 (5 bases). This CDR3 comprises 15 residues. Germline CDR1 and CDR2: LNHDA and SQIVND (reference sequence). The V and J ends lost 6 bases and 4 bases respectively, with 18 bases between them. This CDR3 reads CASRMQGHLGYGYTF. CDR3 DNA sequence: TGTGCCAGTAGGATGCAGGGCCACCTAGGCTATGGCTACACCTTC.

This chain joins TRBV30 and TRBJ2-2, with D maybe TRBD2 (5 bases). Trimming shortened V by 5 bases and J by 4 bases, and 14 bases separated the two germline ends. The germline gives CDR1 GTSNPN, CDR2 SVGIG (reference sequence). This CDR3 region has 14 residues. CDR3 loop: CAWGGVSITGELFF. The CDR3 coding sequence is TGTGCCTGGGGAGGAGTATCGATCACCGGGGAGCTGTTTTTT.

The rearrangement joins TRBV12-5 to TRBJ2-7; D is perhaps TRBD1 (6 bases). The CDR3 totals 15 residues. Germline V gene lookup returns CDR1 LGHNT and CDR2 FRNRAP. With 0 bases removed from V and 6 bases from J, the gap between germline ends came to 15 bases. This CDR3 is CASGLVPPGDREQYF. The CDR3 region has the DNA TGTGCTAGTGGTTTGGTACCTCCAGGGGACCGCGAGCAGTACTTC.

The gene calls are TRBV6-2 or TRBV6-3 and TRBJ2-7; D unresolved. Germline CDR1 is MNHEY and CDR2 is SVGEGT. Trimming stripped 4 bases from V and 4 bases from J, with 17 bases between. The length of the CDR3 is 15 residues. The CDR3 here is CASSSGVVGLYEQYF. The CDR3 DNA sequence: TGTGCCAGCAGTTCAGGCGTTGTTGGGTTATACGAGCAGTACTTC.

V usage is TRBV4-3 and J usage is TRBJ2-3; no firm D call. The V and J ends lost 2 bases and 3 bases respectively, with 15 bases between them. The CDR3 loop spans 16 amino acids. The germline CDR1 and CDR2 sequences are LGHNA and YSLEER. The CDR3 sequence: CASSQNYRSITDTQYF. CDR3 DNA sequence: TGCGCCAGCAGCCAAAATTACCGGTCTATAACAGATACGCAGTATTTT.